Shown below are 30 T cell receptor beta chains from a single sample sequenced in a study of CD8+CD57+ T cells in acquired aplastic anemia. For sequencing, patients were chosen who had shown expansion of CD8+CD57+ cells by flow cytometry. Profiles of TCR beta VDJ and CDR3 were generated from a genomic DNA template. Using its own MiXCR run on the reads, TCRdb lists one record per CDR3 protein. The data hold 80,000 or so distinct CDR3 sequences, with just over 70% observed a single time. The sample comprised sorted CD4+, CD8+, or CD8+CD57+ T cells (not recorded which) from PBMCs. Receptors originate from a human donor with aplastic anemia.

The rearrangement uses TRBV6-1 and TRBJ2-7; 8 bases are a match to TRBD2. The ends lost 6 bases at V and 0 bases at J; junction bases unmatched: 7. Germline-derived CDR1 and CDR2 are MNHNS and SASEGT. The CDR3 loop spans 15 amino acids. In nucleotides, the CDR3 is TGTGCCAGCAGCGCGAAAAGCGGGAGCTCCTACGAGCAGTACTTC. As protein: CASSAKSGSSYEQYF.

The chain employs TRBV20-1 and TRBJ1-1; possibly TRBD1 for D (5 bases). This CDR3 has 15 residues. With 5 bases removed from V and 4 bases from J, the gap between germline ends came to 20 bases. The germline V gene has CDR1 DFQATT and CDR2 SNEGSKA (reference sequence). The CDR3 is CSAGGVGTVSTEAFF. The CDR3 DNA reads TGCAGTGCTGGAGGGGTCGGGACGGTGAGCACTGAAGCTTTCTTT.

The chain is built from TRBV20-1 and TRBJ2-1; 8 bases are a match to TRBD1. CDR1 DFQATT and CDR2 SNEGSKA come from the germline V gene (reference sequence). The junction had 13 bases not matched to a gene; V was cut back by 6 bases and J by 0 bases. The CDR3 runs to 17 residues. The CDR3 DNA reads as TGCAGTGCGCGAAAGGAGGACAGGGTCAGCTCCTACAATGAGCAGTTCTTC. Translated: CSARKEDRVSSYNEQFF.

The V and J genes are TRBV24-1 and TRBJ2-3, with no clear D. The CDR3 length is 12 residues. Trimming left V 4 bases short and J 10 bases short, with 11 bases between. In germline, CDR1 is KGHDR, CDR2 SFDVKD. CDR3 in DNA: TGTGCCACCAGTGACTCCAGTTGGGCGCAGTATTTT. Its translation: CATSDSSWAQYF.

V is TRBV7-2 and J is TRBJ2-7; unclear D gene. CDR3 length: 11 amino acids. The germline V and J ends were trimmed by 7 bases and 6 bases, with 10 bases remaining between them. In germline, CDR1 is SGHTA, CDR2 FQGNSA. The CDR3 sequence is CASTDLAEQYF. The CDR3, as DNA: TGTGCCAGCACAGACTTGGCCGAGCAGTACTTC.

The rearrangement links TRBV2 to TRBJ2-5; D gene ambiguous. The V end lost 3 bases, the J end lost 4 bases, and 3 bases lay between the germline ends. This CDR3 spans 11 amino acids. Germline assignment: CDR1 SNHLY and CDR2 FYNNEI. DNA for the CDR3: TGTGCCAGCAGTGACCGAGAGACCCAGTACTTC. Translation: CASSDRETQYF.

The chain uses TRBV25-1 and TRBJ1-1; D call uncertain. Trimming took 8 bases from V and 7 from J, leaving 11 bases between them. The CDR3 spans 11 residues. Germline CDR1 is MGHDK and CDR2 is SYGVNS. DNA for the CDR3: TGTGCCAGCCCCATCGGGAGTGAAGCTTTCTTT. Its translation is CASPIGSEAFF.

The V call is TRBV5-5, the J call TRBJ1-1; a possible D gene is TRBD1 (6 bases). The CDR3 is 14 amino acids. Per the germline V gene, CDR1 is SGHKS and CDR2 is YYEKEE (reference sequence). The V end was cut by 0 bases, the J end by 7 bases, with 13 bases between. The CDR3 DNA reads as TGTGCCAGCAGCTTGGCCGCAGGGGTCGGTGAAGCTTTCTTT. Amino acids: CASSLAAGVGEAFF.

This chain links TRBV7-9 with TRBJ2-5; a weak D match, TRBD2 (6 bases). CDR1 SEHNR and CDR2 FQNEAQ come from the germline V gene (reference sequence). This CDR3 contains 12 residues. Trimming left V 5 bases short and J 10 bases short, with 14 bases between. The chain's CDR3 is CASSTGLLLQYF. Here the CDR3 DNA reads TGTGCCAGCAGCACGGGACTCCTACTCCAGTACTTC.

As to this clonotype: Sequence at one end of the junction differs from germline and may be a read error. J is TRBJ1-2 and V is TRBV2; 8 positions agree with TRBD1. CDR1 is SNHLY and CDR2 is FYNNEI in the germline V gene. The CDR3 sequence is 15 residues long. CDR3 nucleotide sequence: TGTGCCAGCAGTTACGCGACAGGGGCGGGCTATGACTACACCTTC. This codes for CASSYATGAGYDYTF.

This chain joins TRBV5-1 and TRBJ2-3; 9 bases fit TRBD1. This CDR3 region has 16 residues. Unmatched junction bases numbered 12, after V lost 4 bases and J lost 6 bases. Germline V CDR1 and CDR2: SGHRS, YFSETQ. Here the CDR3 reads CASSNSGTGSLDTQYF. CDR3 sequence (DNA): TGCGCCAGCAGCAACTCCGGGACAGGGAGTCTGGATACGCAGTATTTT.

Here the CDR3 reads CASRDRVCRGALDYGYTF. For the CDR3, the DNA is TGCGCCAGCAGGGACAGGGTCTGTCGGGGGGCTCTGGACTATGGCTACACCTTC. V is TRBV10-1 and J is TRBJ1-2; 8 bases align to TRBD1. Germline CDR1 is WNHNN and CDR2 is SYGVQD (reference sequence). The CDR3 sequence is 18 residues long. Trimming removed 6 bases from V and 3 bases from J; junction bases left unmatched: 18.

This clonotype was counted between two and nine times. This chain connects TRBV19 to TRBJ2-1; D is uncertain. The V end was cut by 5 bases, the J end by 10 bases, with 12 bases between. The CDR3 contains 12 residues. Germline-derived CDR1 and CDR2 are LNHDA and SQIVND (reference sequence). CDR3 coding DNA: TGTGCCAGTAGTTTCCGTGGTTACGAGCAGTTCTTC. Its translation is CASSFRGYEQFF.

The chain carries TRBV5-6 and TRBJ2-1, with D hard to call. Germline assignment: CDR1 SGHDT and CDR2 YYEEEE. Between the trimmed V and J ends, which lost 0 bases and 6 bases, there was a span of 4 bases. The CDR3 consists of 12 residues. The CDR3 DNA sequence: TGTGCCAGCAGCTTGGGGGCCAATGAGCAGTTCTTC. It codes for CASSLGANEQFF. Combining the CDR3 with reference TRBV5-6 and TRBJ2-1 gives the whole variable domain DAGVTQSPTHLIKTRGQQVTLRCSPKSGHDTVSWYQQALGQGPQFIFQYYEEEERQRGNFPDRFSGHQFPNYSSELNVNALLLGDSALYLCASSLGANEQFFGPGTRLTVL.

The rearrangement uses TRBV2 and TRBJ2-5, with D possibly matching TRBD1 (6 bases). Per germline, CDR1 SNHLY and CDR2 FYNNEI. Trimming took off 6 bases at V and 0 bases at J, with 11 bases between the two ends. This CDR3 spans 14 amino acids. The CDR3 nucleotides are TGTGCCAGCAGAGGGGGATTGTACCAAGAGACCCAGTACTTC. Encoded protein: CASRGGLYQETQYF.

This sequence joins TRBV10-2 and TRBJ2-7; no clear D. Per the germline V gene, CDR1 is WSHSY and CDR2 is SAAADI. This CDR3 region has 11 residues. V shed 4 bases and J shed 9 bases, with 10 bases lying between them. CDR3 residues: CASSAQVWQYF. The CDR3 DNA sequence: TGCGCCAGCAGTGCCCAGGTCTGGCAGTACTTC.

The rearrangement links TRBV6-5 to TRBJ1-1, with D hard to call. Trimming took 2 bases from V and 0 from J, leaving 4 bases between them. Germline V CDR1 and CDR2: MNHEY, SVGAGI. This CDR3 comprises 13 residues. The DNA of the CDR3 is TGTGCCAGCAGTTACACACTGAACACTGAAGCTTTCTTT. Its translation: CASSYTLNTEAFF.

The genes are TRBV11-3 and TRBJ2-7; D not certain. Germline V CDR1 and CDR2: SGHNT, YENEEA. The V end lost 8 bases, the J end lost 2 bases, and 13 bases lay between the germline ends. The CDR3 is 13 residues long. The CDR3 DNA is TGTGCCAGCGCCGGCGACGCAACCTACGAGCAGTACTTC. Protein: CASAGDATYEQYF.

This clonotype occurred a few times. The V and J genes are TRBV24-1 and TRBJ2-5; no firm D call. CDR1 and CDR2 (germline): KGHDR, SFDVKD. The CDR3 extends over 14 amino acids. Trimming left V 5 bases short and J 5 bases short, with 14 bases between. CDR3 amino acids: CATSGSYQGETQYF. The CDR3 DNA is TGTGCCACCAGTGGGAGCTACCAAGGCGAGACCCAGTACTTC.

The chain combines TRBV7-8 with TRBJ1-5; D gene unclear. Germline values: CDR1 SGHVS, CDR2 FQNEAQ. The V and J ends lost 1 base and 1 base respectively, with 8 bases between them. This CDR3 comprises 15 residues. In DNA, the CDR3 is TGTGCCAGCAGCTTAGGCGGGATCAGCAATCAGCCCCAGCATTTT. Its translation is CASSLGGISNQPQHF.

The table lists this clonotype with a count of one. The rearrangement uses TRBV7-9 and TRBJ2-7; D unresolved. Germline assignment: CDR1 SEHNR and CDR2 FQNEAQ (reference sequence). The V gene lost 2 bases and the J gene lost 0 bases, with 8 bases spanning the gap. This CDR3 contains 14 residues. The CDR3: CASSLTPSSYEQYF. The DNA for the CDR3 is TGTGCCAGCAGCTTAACACCAAGCTCCTACGAGCAGTACTTC. The whole variable domain, remainder taken from reference TRBV7-9 and TRBJ2-7, is DTGVSQNPRHKITKRGQNVTFRCDPISEHNRLYWYRQTLGQGPEFLTYFQNEAQLEKSRLLSDRFSAERPKGSFSTLEIQRTEQGDSAMYLCASSLTPSSYEQYFGPGTRLTVT.

The chain combines TRBV10-3 with TRBJ1-2; TRBD1 matches 7 bases. The CDR3 is made up of 14 amino acids. V gave up 5 bases and J gave up 2 bases; unmatched junction bases: 5. Germline V CDR1 and CDR2: ENHRY, SYGVKD. The CDR3 sequence: CAISPGTANYGYTF. As DNA, the CDR3 is TGTGCCATCAGTCCCGGGACAGCAAACTATGGCTACACCTTC.

This clonotype has ten or more counts. The gene calls are TRBV9 and TRBJ2-1; D ambiguous. CDR1 is SGDLS and CDR2 is YYNGEE in the germline V gene. The CDR3 covers 15 residues. Trimming took 0 bases from V and 6 from J, leaving 13 bases between them. CDR3 protein: CASSVGAAQVNEQFF. In nucleotides, the CDR3 is TGTGCCAGCAGCGTAGGCGCGGCGCAAGTCAATGAGCAGTTCTTC.

This clonotype showed up just a few times. The genes are TRBV25-1 and TRBJ1-4, with D possibly TRBD1 on 5 matching bases. V was shortened by 3 bases and J by 11 bases, with 19 bases between the two germline ends. The CDR3 sequence is 15 residues long. Germline V lookup: CDR1 MGHDK, CDR2 SYGVNS. Here the CDR3 DNA reads TGTGCCAGCAGTGACGACCGGGCAGGGTCAGCCAAACTGTTTTTT. This encodes CASSDDRAGSAKLFF.

The rearrangement links TRBV5-5 to TRBJ2-1; D ambiguous. Per the germline V gene, CDR1 is SGHKS and CDR2 is YYEKEE (reference sequence). The V end was cut by 5 bases, the J end by 5 bases, with 8 bases between. This CDR3 has 12 amino acids. This chain's CDR3 is CASSMDDNEQFF. The CDR3 DNA reads as TGTGCCAGCAGTATGGATGACAATGAGCAGTTCTTC.

The gene calls are TRBV20-1 and TRBJ2-3; TRBD2 agrees at 13 bases. This CDR3 spans 15 amino acids. V gave up 1 base and J gave up 3 bases; unmatched junction bases: 1. Per the germline V gene, CDR1 is DFQATT and CDR2 is SNEGSKA (reference sequence). CDR3 loop: CSARGTSGSTDTQYF. DNA for the CDR3: TGCAGTGCTAGAGGGACTAGCGGGAGTACAGATACGCAGTATTTT.

Note on this clonotype: This sequence may be a read error, since a much larger clone differs from it by one base. This chain uses TRBV13 with TRBJ2-3, with 11 bases identical to TRBD2. The germline V gene has CDR1 PRHDT and CDR2 FYEKMQ (reference sequence). Trimming cost V 3 bases and J 10 bases; bases outside gene matches: 9. The CDR3 totals 15 residues. CDR3 in amino acids: CASSLTSGIRDAQYF. The CDR3 DNA reads as TGTGCCAGCAGCTTGACTAGCGGGATAAGGGATGCGCAGTATTTT.

This clonotype was observed at least ten times. The chain employs TRBV4-2 and TRBJ1-5; D is unclear. Trimming pared 2 bases from V and 9 bases from J, leaving 11 bases between. CDR1 is LGHNA and CDR2 is YNFKEQ in the germline V gene. CDR3 length equals 13 residues. The CDR3, as DNA: TGTGCCAGCAGCCAAAAAAGAGGAGTGCCCCAGCATTTT. This sequence encodes CASSQKRGVPQHF.

The chain employs TRBV6-2 or TRBV6-3 and TRBJ2-5, with a tentative D call TRBD2 (6 bases). V lost 6 bases, J lost 1 base, and 15 bases lay in between. This CDR3 comprises 15 residues. CDR1 and CDR2 from the germline V gene are MNHEY and SVGEGT. The CDR3 DNA reads TGTGCCAGCAGCGGACTTGCGGGGCCCCAAGAGACCCAGTACTTC. Encoded protein: CASSGLAGPQETQYF.

V and J are TRBV19 and TRBJ2-7, with 7 bases that match TRBD1. After removal of 5 bases from V and 3 bases from J, the junction contained 10 bases not matched to a gene. Germline V gene data show CDR1 as LNHDA and CDR2 as SQIVND (reference sequence). The CDR3 sequence is 15 residues long. The CDR3 protein is CASSPRRWDSYEQYF. CDR3 bases: TGTGCCAGTAGTCCACGGAGGTGGGACAGCTACGAGCAGTACTTC.